This entry is about one TCR beta chain. Antigen specificity is unknown. This entry comes from a study of cytomegalovirus exposure and HLA in healthy donors. Whole-study findings and limits: TCR beta sequences reportedly predicted most subjects' HLA-A and HLA-B alleles accurately. With later analysis, a missense DCLRE1C variant became linked to TCR beta V- and J-gene trimming. With DRB1 most and HLA-C fewest, TCR association rates differed between HLA loci in a later analysis.

The PCR had 60 Vbeta and 13 Jbeta primers. Produced via immunoSEQ multiplex PCR; TCRdb's table is partial and in-frame only. The data show over 100,000 clones, with 73% seen just once and over 7.5% held by the top ten. CDR3 length: 16 residues. Germline CDR1 is ENHRY and CDR2 is SYGVKD. The trim removed 4 bases at V and 4 bases at J, leaving 9 bases unmatched. Unrecorded immune exposures were likely, despite nominal health at sampling. J is TRBJ2-5 and V is TRBV10-3, with 10 bases lining up with TRBD2. Specimen: PBMCs. The receptor comes from a middle-aged man in good health and CMV-seronegative. CDR3 nucleotide sequence: TGTGCCATCAGTGTAGGAGCGGGGGGGCACCGAGAGACCCAGTACTTC. This translates into CAISVGAGGHRETQYF.